This T cell receptor beta chain came from a study of T cells in Graves' hyperthyroidism and ophthalmopathy. Study context: Peripheral blood draws took place at initial diagnosis, ahead of any treatment.

Regions amplified from RNA transcripts were the TCR beta CDR3 regions. Researchers ran a first-round RT-PCR on the TCR CDR3 using the HTBI primer set. TCRdb reanalysed the multiplex PCR reads using MiXCR and keeps one entry per CDR3 protein. The table includes hundreds of thousands of distinct CDR3 sequences, over 35% detected once. The CDR3 has 15 residues. Germline lookup yields CDR1 SGHTA and CDR2 FQGNSA. The trim removed 1 base at V and 3 bases at J, leaving 6 bases unmatched. This sequence originates from a man aged 18 to 29 with Graves' hyperthyroidism. This chain links TRBV7-2 with TRBJ2-7; 7 nucleotides agree with TRBD1. The specimen sequenced was blood. The CDR3 nucleotides are TGTGCCAGCAGCTTAGAAGACAGGGCCGGCTACGAGCAGTACTTC. It yields the protein CASSLEDRAGYEQYF. The complete variable domain, with remaining parts taken from reference TRBV7-2 and TRBJ2-7, reads GAGVSQSPSNKVTEKGKDVELRCDPISGHTALYWYRQSLGQGLEFLIYFQGNSAPDKSGLPSDRFSAERTGGSVSTLTIQRTQQEDSAVYLCASSLEDRAGYEQYFGPGTRLTVT.